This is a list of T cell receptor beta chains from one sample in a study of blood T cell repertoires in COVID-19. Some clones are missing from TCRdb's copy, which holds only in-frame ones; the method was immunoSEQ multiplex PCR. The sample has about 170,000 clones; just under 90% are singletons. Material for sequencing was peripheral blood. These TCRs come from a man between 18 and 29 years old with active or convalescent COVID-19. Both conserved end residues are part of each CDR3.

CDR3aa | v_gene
CASSQEAGLNTEAFF | TRBV4-2
CASSQGRGSGVETQYF | TRBV14
CASSQEIQSSYEQYF | TRBV4-2
CASSAGWYGYTF | TRBV11-3
CASSLKQGVGEQYF | TRBV11-2
CASSLTFGGYGYTF | TRBV27
CASSLTGPNSGANVLTF | TRBV4-1
CASSLLDEQFF | TRBV27
CASSSYSSGTEAFF | TRBV6-2/TRBV6-3
CASSQDERGAISNEQFF | TRBV4-1
CASSSGKFSQPQHF | TRBV19
CASSFGGSKSYNEQFF | TRBV5-1
CASSTPDRGPRQETQYF | TRBV6-2/TRBV6-3
CASSLPRGRLFF | TRBV11-1
CASDQGVSTDTQYF | TRBV30
CASSQDRGWPYEQYF | TRBV4-3
CASSVRLANTEAFF | TRBV2
CASSINDQGGQPQHF | TRBV19
CASSLVTGLNTEAFF | TRBV7-9
CASSQDPPQAGQPQHF | TRBV4-1
CASSKASAGRLLNEQFF | TRBV21-1
CSVWTGGNTIYF | TRBV29-1
CASSLAGREGNTIYF | TRBV5-4